One and the same sample provided the 23 T cell receptor beta chains below, sequenced in a study of blood T cells in healthy people across ages. Together with a sample-barcoded 5' primer, a J-beta primer mix was included in a second PCR lasting roughly 6 to 12 cycles. One entry per CDR3 protein results from TCRdb running MiXCR on the 5' RACE reads. Among about 1,500,000 distinct CDR3 sequences listed, approximately 30% were seen once. The sample comprised blood. These receptors were obtained from a woman between 25 and 40 years old in good health.

This clonotype has a handful of counts. The V and J genes are TRBV3-1 and TRBJ1-2, with no clear D. This CDR3 contains 16 residues. V lost 4 bases to trimming and J lost 5 bases, with 20 bases between them. Germline CDR1 and CDR2: LGHDT and YNNKEL (reference sequence). The CDR3, as DNA: TGTGCCAGCAGCCCTGGCAAGCGTCCTCCCGAGTATGGCTACACCTTC. This codes for CASSPGKRPPEYGYTF.

The gene calls are TRBV29-1 and TRBJ1-2; no definite D call. CDR1 is SQVTM, CDR2 ANQGSEA, per germline. V lost 4 bases and J 6 bases, leaving 18 bases between the germline ends. This CDR3 region has 14 residues. CDR3 protein: CSVAPRLSFDGYTF. The DNA of the CDR3 is TGCAGCGTTGCCCCCAGGCTATCCTTCGATGGCTACACCTTC.

With regard to this clonotype: One junction end disagrees with the germline gene, perhaps due to a read error. This chain links TRBV9 with TRBJ2-5; D assignment may be TRBD1 or TRBD2 (5 bases each). The CDR3 is 12 amino acids. CDR1 and CDR2 from the germline V gene are SGDLS and YYNGEE. The CDR3 DNA is TGTGCCAGCAGCGAACCCCGGGACGAGCGGTTCTTC. It encodes CASSEPRDERFF.

The chain links TRBV27 to TRBJ1-5, with D tentatively TRBD1 (5 bases). CDR1 is MNHEY and CDR2 is SMNVEV in the germline V gene (reference sequence). V shed 5 bases and J shed 3 bases, with 14 bases lying between them. The CDR3 has 15 amino acids. CDR3 amino acids: CASSLSTAFNQPQHF. For the CDR3, the DNA is TGTGCCAGCAGTCTCTCGACAGCCTTCAATCAGCCCCAGCATTTT.

This clonotype was recorded a few times. The chain combines TRBV5-1 with TRBJ1-2; the D gene is possibly TRBD1 (6 bases). Trimming took off 0 bases at V and 1 base at J, with 10 bases between the two ends. Per the germline V gene, CDR1 is SGHRS and CDR2 is YFSETQ. The CDR3 contains 15 residues. DNA of the CDR3: TGCGCCAGCAGCTTGGGGACAGCAGATAACTATGGCTACACCTTC. Translating gives CASSLGTADNYGYTF.

At least ten counts were recorded for this clonotype. The chain links TRBV5-6 to TRBJ2-3, with 7 positions matching TRBD2. This CDR3 is built from 14 residues. The J segment lost 0 bases and the V segment lost 3 bases, leaving 1 base of the junction unmatched. Looked up from germline, CDR1 is SGHDT and CDR2 is YYEEEE. CDR3 DNA: TGTGCCAGCAGCTGGGACTACAGCACAGATACGCAGTATTTT. As protein: CASSWDYSTDTQYF.

Worth noting for this clonotype: Germline is not matched at one junction end, which may reflect a read error. V gene TRBV7-8 combines with J gene TRBJ2-5; TRBD2 matches at 13 bases. Germline CDR1 is SGHVS and CDR2 is FQNEAQ. This CDR3 has 17 amino acids. CDR3: CANSLARTSGRPETQYF. The CDR3 DNA reads as TGTGCCAACAGCTTAGCCCGGACTAGCGGGAGACCAGAGACCCAGTACTTC.

The chain has TRBV7-2 and TRBJ2-1; D is perhaps TRBD1 or TRBD2 (5 bases each). This CDR3 is 16 amino acids long. Trimming left V 6 bases short and J 4 bases short, with 19 bases between. The germline gives CDR1 SGHTA, CDR2 FQGNSA. Here the CDR3 DNA reads TGTGCCAGCAGTCCGTCGAGAGGGGCGCAGTACAATGAGCAGTTCTTC. Its protein is CASSPSRGAQYNEQFF. Together with reference TRBV7-2 and TRBJ2-1, the CDR3 gives the full variable domain: GAGVSQSPSNKVTEKGKDVELRCDPISGHTALYWYRQSLGQGLEFLIYFQGNSAPDKSGLPSDRFSAERTGGSVSTLTIQRTQQEDSAVYLCASSPSRGAQYNEQFFGPGTRLTVL.

This clonotype was detected only a few times. The chain couples TRBV9 to TRBJ2-1, with 8 bases fitting TRBD2. J was trimmed by 2 bases and V by 4 bases; bases with no gene match: 5. The CDR3 runs to 15 residues. Germline CDR1 reads SGDLS; CDR2 reads YYNGEE. The CDR3 DNA follows: TGTGCCAGCAGCTTCTCAGCGGGGGCCTACAATGAGCAGTTCTTC. This codes for CASSFSAGAYNEQFF.

The rearrangement uses TRBV29-1 and TRBJ1-2, with 9 bases identical to TRBD1. In germline, CDR1 is SQVTM, CDR2 ANQGSEA. The CDR3 is 12 residues long. The ends lost 5 bases at V and 7 bases at J; junction bases unmatched: 5. CDR3 coding DNA: TGCAGCGTTATACAGGGGGCGCGTGGCTACACCTTC. Translating it yields CSVIQGARGYTF.

The chain carries TRBV6-5 and TRBJ1-1; no clear D gene. Trimming cost V 11 bases and J 7 bases, with 17 bases left between them. Germline V gene lookup returns CDR1 MNHEY and CDR2 SVGAGI. The CDR3 runs to 12 residues. CDR3 loop: CAVTPDGFEAFF. CDR3 nucleotides: TGTGCCGTTACTCCAGACGGATTTGAAGCTTTCTTT.

The CDR3 sequence is CASGGALDNEQFF. The DNA of the CDR3 is TGTGCCAGCGGAGGAGCTCTGGACAATGAGCAGTTCTTC. The chain employs TRBV12-3 or TRBV12-4 and TRBJ2-1; the D gene is possibly TRBD2 (5 bases). V was cut by 8 bases and J by 5 bases, with 13 bases left in between. The CDR3 totals 13 residues.

A few counts support this clonotype. The V call is TRBV20-1, the J call TRBJ1-1; 9 nucleotides line up with TRBD1. V dropped 6 bases and J dropped 0; count of bases not matched to a gene: 11. The CDR3 runs 16 residues. Germline lookup yields CDR1 DFQATT and CDR2 SNEGSKA (reference sequence). CDR3: CSAPIWDRDMNTEAFF. The DNA for the CDR3 is TGCAGTGCCCCTATTTGGGACAGGGACATGAACACTGAAGCTTTCTTT.

There are a few counts of this clonotype. The chain joins TRBV20-1 to TRBJ2-5; 7 bases map to TRBD2. V gave up 6 bases and J gave up 2 bases; unmatched junction bases: 6. The CDR3 is made up of 13 amino acids. CDR1 is DFQATT and CDR2 is SNEGSKA in the germline V gene (reference sequence). CDR3 sequence: CSATYGGQETQYF. CDR3 DNA: TGCAGTGCCACTTACGGGGGGCAAGAGACCCAGTACTTC.

The V call is TRBV7-3, the J call TRBJ2-3; 10 nucleotides line up with TRBD1. This CDR3 contains 14 residues. Trimming took 5 bases from V and 4 from J; bases not matched to a gene: 3. Germline V gene lookup returns CDR1 SGHTA and CDR2 FQGTGA. The CDR3 sequence is CASSVGTGADTQYF. For the CDR3, the DNA is TGTGCCAGCAGCGTTGGGACAGGGGCAGATACGCAGTATTTT. Complete variable domain (other parts from reference TRBV7-3 and TRBJ2-3): GAGVSQTPSNKVTEKGKYVELRCDPISGHTALYWYRQSLGQGPEFLIYFQGTGAADDSGLPNDRFFAVRPEGSVSTLKIQRTERGDSAVYLCASSVGTGADTQYFGPGTRLTVL.

This clonotype came up a few times. This chain links TRBV5-8 with TRBJ2-5, with D hard to call. Trimming took off 4 bases at V and 0 bases at J, with 22 bases between the two ends. The CDR3 has 18 residues. Germline V gene sequence: CDR1 SGHTS, CDR2 YDEGEE. CDR3: CASSQPWSPVGNQETQYF. CDR3 coding DNA: TGTGCCAGCAGCCAGCCTTGGTCACCGGTAGGAAACCAAGAGACCCAGTACTTC. The full variable domain, rest sourced from reference TRBV5-8 and TRBJ2-5, is EAGVTQSPTHLIKTRGQQATLRCSPISGHTSVYWYQQALGLGLQFLLWYDEGEERNRGNFPPRFSGRQFPNYSSELNVNALELEDSALYLCASSQPWSPVGNQETQYFGPGTRLLVL.

V gene TRBV4-1 combines with J gene TRBJ1-4; D is possibly TRBD1 (6 bases). The CDR3 has 16 amino acids. The V end lost 0 bases, the J end lost 4 bases, and 12 bases lay between the germline ends. The V gene's germline CDR1 is MGHRA and CDR2 YSYEKL. The CDR3 DNA is TGCGCCAGCAGCCAAGATCAACAGGGTGTTAATGAAAAACTGTTTTTT. This translates into CASSQDQQGVNEKLFF.

The table lists this clonotype with a few counts. This may come from a read error, since a much larger clone is one base off. V gene TRBV7-3 combines with J gene TRBJ2-3; D is unresolved. Germline CDR1 SGHTA, CDR2 FQGTGA. Trimming stripped 6 bases from V and 4 bases from J, with 14 bases between. The CDR3 is 14 residues long. The DNA of the CDR3 is TGTGCCAGCAGTTCCTCCCCCGAGGCAGATACGCAGTATTTT. Protein sequence: CASSSSPEADTQYF.

This clonotype was found many times. The gene calls are TRBV6-1 and TRBJ2-4; D is uncertain. The end of the DNA aligns better with TRBJ2-7, so the J call may be wrong. Germline V gene lookup returns CDR1 MNHNS and CDR2 SASEGT. CDR3 length: 13 residues. CDR3 bases: TGTGCCAGCGAGAGCTACTCCCGCTACGAGCAGTACTTC. This gives the protein CASESYSRYEQYF.

This chain connects TRBV6-2 or TRBV6-3 to TRBJ2-1; D is undetermined. V lost 0 bases and J lost 6, with 6 bases in between. CDR3 length: 13 amino acids. Germline-derived CDR1 and CDR2 are MNHEY and SVGEGT. The DNA for the CDR3 is TGTGCCAGCAGTTACTCGGCACTCAATGAGCAGTTCTTC. Protein sequence: CASSYSALNEQFF.

In its sample, this clonotype was seen a few times. The rearrangement links TRBV7-2 to TRBJ1-2; tentative D call: TRBD1 (6 bases). The CDR3 sequence is 15 residues long. Per germline, CDR1 SGHTA and CDR2 FQGNSA. V lost 3 bases and J 3 bases, leaving 14 bases between the germline ends. Here the CDR3 DNA reads TGTGCCAGCAGCTTGAGGCCCGGGGGCGACTATGGCTACACCTTC. It codes for CASSLRPGGDYGYTF. Variable domain in full (rest from reference TRBV7-2 and TRBJ1-2): GAGVSQSPSNKVTEKGKDVELRCDPISGHTALYWYRQSLGQGLEFLIYFQGNSAPDKSGLPSDRFSAERTGGSVSTLTIQRTQQEDSAVYLCASSLRPGGDYGYTFGSGTRLTVV.

Worth noting for this clonotype: The germline gene is not matched at one end of the junction; a read error may be the cause. This chain uses TRBV7-9 with TRBJ2-1; 9 positions match TRBD2. This CDR3 is 17 amino acids long. Germline V CDR1 and CDR2: SEHNR, FQNEAQ (reference sequence). CDR3 nucleotides: TGTGACAGCAGCTTAGTTCGGATCAGCGGGAGGCGAAATGAGCAGTTCTTC. This translates into CDSSLVRISGRRNEQFF.

The J gene is TRBJ2-7, the V gene TRBV4-3; D is uncertain. V shed 5 bases and J shed 1 base, with 9 bases lying between them. Per the germline V gene, CDR1 is LGHNA and CDR2 is YSLEER. The CDR3 is made up of 13 amino acids. The CDR3 here is CASSSQVSYEQYF. The CDR3 bases are TGCGCCAGCAGCTCCCAGGTATCCTACGAGCAGTACTTC.